This TCR beta chain was identified during a study of blood T cell repertoires in COVID-19. Study information: Material from acute and convalescent COVID-19 was sourced from the United States, Italy and Spain. T cells, B-cell-depleted T cells, or PBMCs supplied cDNA or gDNA.

This CDR3 comprises 15 residues. Germline loops: CDR1 SGHDN, CDR2 FVKESK. Trimming took off 4 bases at V and 1 base at J, with 11 bases between the two ends. Clones were read by immunoSEQ multiplex PCR, and TCRdb kept only the in-frame ones, dropping some. This sample has more than 200,000 clones, with under 85% found just once. The sequenced sample consisted of peripheral blood. The rearrangement joins TRBV14 to TRBJ1-3, with D hard to call. The clonotype originates from a woman in her thirties or forties with active or convalescent COVID-19. CDR3 residues: CASSLLGGSGNTIYF. CDR3 sequence (DNA): TGTGCCAGCAGCCTTCTCGGCGGGTCTGGAAACACCATATATTTT.